The entry below describes one T cell receptor beta chain. The data originate from a study of type 1 regulatory T cells. Study summary: An in vitro protocol generated T-allo10, a Tr1-enriched, alloantigen-specific CD4 T cell product.

CDR1 is SGHRS, CDR2 YFSETQ, per germline. The CDR3 has 16 residues. The V end lost 1 base, the J end lost 1 base, and 15 bases lay between the germline ends. In TCRdb, the reads were re-called with MiXCR into one record per CDR3 protein. The sample includes around 88,000 distinct CDR3 sequences, about a third of them seen just once. The source of this sequence is a human donor in good health. V and J are TRBV5-1 and TRBJ2-7; D unclear. Sample: CD4+ T cells, either the whole sample or a sorted fraction (not recorded which). The CDR3 DNA is TGCGCCAGCAGCTTGTCCTCAGGCGCATTATCCTACGAGCAGTACTTC. This sequence encodes CASSLSSGALSYEQYF.